This T cell receptor (beta chain) emerged from a study of somatic mutations in cytotoxic T cells in rheumatoid arthritis. Across the study: Blood samples of about 29 ml were drawn from patients (in EDTA) right after diagnosis and before any treatment. General study findings and limits: A single CD8+ clone exceeded 20% of CD8+ cells in about an eighth of the 65 patients. It was in rheumatoid arthritis patients, but not in healthy controls, that CD8+ clonality increased with age.

Isolation of the CD4+ and CD8+ populations was accomplished via positive magnetic bead selection, with purity assessed by flow cytometry. This clone was picked up a small number of times. Its antigen is still unknown. The method was immunoSEQ multiplex PCR; TCRdb's version includes in-frame clones alone and lacks a portion of them. The sample shows thousands of clones, approximately 80% of them seen only once. Germline V gene sequence: CDR1 MNHEY, CDR2 SMNVEV (reference sequence). CDR3 length: 13 amino acids. V was clipped by 6 bases and J by 4 bases, with 10 bases between them. This rearrangement joins TRBV27 to TRBJ1-5; D gene ambiguous. The receptor's source is a woman aged 70-85 years with rheumatoid arthritis. This specimen was CD8+ T cells sorted from blood, taken at a follow-up visit. The CDR3 region has the DNA TGTGCCAGCAGCGGTCGGGTGAATCAGCCCCAGCATTTT. Translated, it gives CASSGRVNQPQHF.